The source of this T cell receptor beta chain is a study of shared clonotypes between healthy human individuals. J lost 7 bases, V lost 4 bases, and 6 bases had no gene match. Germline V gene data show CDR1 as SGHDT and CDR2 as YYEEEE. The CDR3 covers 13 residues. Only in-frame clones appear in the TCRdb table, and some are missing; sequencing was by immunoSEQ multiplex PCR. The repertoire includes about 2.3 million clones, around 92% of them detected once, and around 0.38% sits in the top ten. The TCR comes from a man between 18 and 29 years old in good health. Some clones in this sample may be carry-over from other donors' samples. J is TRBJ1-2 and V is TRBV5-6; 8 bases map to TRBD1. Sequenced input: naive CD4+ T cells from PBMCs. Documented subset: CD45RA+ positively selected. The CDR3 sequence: CASSGDRRGGYTF. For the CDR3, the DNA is TGTGCCAGCAGCGGGGACAGGCGGGGTGGCTACACCTTC.